These T cell receptor beta chains were read from a single sample in a study of blood T cell repertoires in COVID-19. Sequencing was performed with immunoSEQ multiplex PCR; in TCRdb, only in-frame clones are kept and a portion is missing. The sample has about 29,000 clones, 60% to 85% seen once. Sequencing was performed on peripheral blood. The receptors shown here come from a woman in her 70s with active or convalescent COVID-19. Both conserved end residues are part of each CDR3. D genes are given only for firm matches. Expanded clones get a size class; other rows say once, few or many, or leave the size out.

TRBJ2-5 | - | TRBD2 | TRBV11-2 | CASSLESPSGRTQYF | TGTGCCAGCAGCTTAGAAAGCCCTAGCGGTCGGACCCAGTACTTC
TRBJ2-7 | - | - | TRBV7-8 | CASSSLSYEQYF | TGTGCCAGCAGCTCTTTATCCTACGAGCAGTACTTC
TRBJ2-1 | - | - | TRBV24-1 | CATSDLLPGEQFF | TGTGCCACCAGTGATTTGCTCCCGGGTGAGCAGTTCTTC
TRBJ2-7 | - | - | TRBV7-2 | CASRFPGGSHEQYF | TGTGCCAGCAGATTCCCGGGGGGCTCCCACGAGCAGTACTTC
TRBJ1-3 | - | TRBD1 | TRBV2 | CASIRQGGNTIYF | TGTGCCAGCATCCGACAGGGGGGAAACACCATATATTTT
TRBJ2-7 | - | TRBD1 | TRBV6-2/TRBV6-3 | CASSQSQGAGSGEQYF | TGTGCCAGCAGCCAATCCCAGGGGGCCGGGTCCGGCGAGCAGTACTTC
TRBJ1-6 | - | TRBD1 | TRBV27 | CASSLQGAENSPLHF | TGTGCCAGCAGTCTACAGGGGGCTGAAAATTCACCCCTCCACTTT
TRBJ1-2 | - | - | TRBV7-2 | CASSLNRAGLSSRGYTF | TGTGCCAGCAGCTTAAATCGGGCAGGTCTTTCTAGCCGTGGCTACACCTTC
TRBJ2-3 | once | TRBD1 | TRBV19 | CASSASGGPTLTDTQYF | TGTGCCAGTAGTGCCTCAGGGGGCCCAACCCTCACAGATACGCAGTATTTT
TRBJ2-1 | - | - | TRBV14 | CASSQVRSNEQFF | TGTGCCAGCAGCCAAGTTAGGAGCAATGAGCAGTTCTTC
TRBJ1-3 | - | - | TRBV7-2 | CASSPGQSSGNTIYF | TGTGCCAGCAGCCCAGGACAGAGCTCTGGAAACACCATATATTTT
TRBJ1-2 | - | TRBD1 | TRBV7-2 | CASSLGTGYGYTF | TGTGCCAGCAGCTTAGGGACAGGGTATGGCTACACCTTC
TRBJ1-1 | once | - | TRBV2 | CASRAHLSNTEAFF | TGTGCCAGCAGGGCACACCTCTCGAACACTGAAGCTTTCTTT
TRBJ2-1 | few | TRBD2 | TRBV19 | CASSATSGGLNEQFF | TGTGCCAGTAGTGCCACTAGCGGGGGGCTGAATGAGCAGTTCTTC
TRBJ2-7 | few | TRBD1 | TRBV7-2 | CASSPLQGDGAYEQYF | TGTGCCAGCAGCCCATTACAGGGGGATGGGGCCTACGAGCAGTACTTC
TRBJ1-3 | - | - | TRBV30 | CAWSVHGAWSGNTIYF | TGTGCCTGGAGTGTACATGGAGCCTGGTCTGGAAACACCATATATTTT
TRBJ2-3 | - | - | TRBV6-4 | CASSTTGSTDTQYF | TGTGCCAGCAGTACAACAGGCAGCACAGATACGCAGTATTTT
TRBJ1-2 | - | TRBD1 | TRBV5-1 | CASSLGTGVGYGYTF | TGCGCCAGCAGCTTGGGAACAGGGGTGGGCTATGGCTACACCTTC
TRBJ2-1 | few | - | TRBV28 | CASSLANSIVSDEQFF | TGTGCCAGCAGTTTAGCGAATAGCATTGTTTCGGATGAGCAGTTCTTC
TRBJ1-6 | - | - | TRBV19 | CASSTRSGSYNSPLHF | TGTGCCAGTAGTACACGCTCGGGCTCCTATAATTCACCCCTCCACTTT
TRBJ1-5 | - | TRBD1 | TRBV4-1 | CASSQDGDRENDNQPQHF | TGCGCCAGCAGCCAAGATGGTGACAGGGAGAACGACAATCAGCCCCAGCATTTT
TRBJ1-6 | once | TRBD1 | TRBV5-6 | CASTNGDRANSPLHF | TGTGCCAGCACCAATGGGGACAGGGCCAACTCACCCCTCCACTTT
TRBJ2-1 | once | - | TRBV3-1/TRBV3-2 | CASKPYSYNEQFF | TGTGCCAGCAAGCCCTACTCCTACAATGAGCAGTTCTTC
TRBJ1-2 | - | - | TRBV11-3 | CASSRTRGRPHYGYTF | TGTGCCAGCAGCCGGACTCGTGGACGGCCCCACTATGGCTACACCTTC
TRBJ1-6 | few | - | TRBV5-4 | CASSPGGRGMGNSPLHF | TGTGCCAGCAGCCCGGGGGGCAGGGGAATGGGTAATTCACCCCTCCACTTT
TRBJ1-5 | - | - | TRBV7-8 | CASSPPGGRNQPQHF | TGTGCCAGCAGCCCGCCCGGAGGCCGCAATCAGCCCCAGCATTTT
TRBJ2-5 | - | - | TRBV7-2 | CASRLGRRETQYF | TGTGCCAGCAGGTTAGGGAGGAGAGAGACCCAGTACTTC
TRBJ2-5 | - | - | TRBV24-1 | CATSDSFFGETQYF | TGTGCCACCAGTGATTCCTTCTTCGGGGAGACCCAGTACTTC
TRBJ2-3 | - | TRBD2 | TRBV7-2 | CASSLASSGGLRDTQYF | TGTGCCAGCAGCTTAGCCTCCAGCGGGGGCCTAAGGGATACGCAGTATTTT
TRBJ2-1 | - | - | TRBV3-1/TRBV3-2 | CASSREEGNNEQFF | TGTGCCAGCAGCCGAGAGGAGGGTAACAATGAGCAGTTCTTC